This TCR beta chain was retrieved from a study of T cells after yellow fever vaccination. The table lists this clonotype with a few counts. Antigen: not known. From germline, CDR1 is SGHVS and CDR2 FNYEAQ. V lost 2 bases to trimming and J lost 0 bases, with 17 bases between them. CDR3 size: 17 residues. Whole-study findings and limits: A small proportion of clonotypes was detected in both the CD4 and CD8 compartments. Contaminants from the bulk population, in the form of abundant clonotypes, could be found in FACS-sorted repertoires.

A universal primer site and UMIs were added as TCR cDNA was made by 5'RACE template switching. TCRdb reanalysed the 5' RACE reads using MiXCR and keeps one entry per CDR3 protein. The sample has about 630,000 distinct CDR3 sequences; around 12% are singletons. The TCR comes from a man under 40 who received the YFV17D yellow fever vaccine. Sample: PBMCs, taken on the day of the yellow fever booster vaccination. The chain combines TRBV7-6 with TRBJ2-7; D is perhaps TRBD1 or TRBD2 (6 bases each). The CDR3 loop is CASSLKAWRGHSYEQYF. CDR3 nucleotide sequence: TGTGCCAGCAGCTTAAAGGCTTGGCGGGGACACTCCTACGAGCAGTACTTC.